Below, 18 T cell receptor beta chains from the same sample are listed, as sequenced in a study of identical twins. Via MiXCR, TCRdb re-called the 5' RACE reads, giving one row per CDR3 protein. The profile shows about 200,000 distinct CDR3 sequences, around a sixth of them singletons. These same data were also listed under a study on T cells expressing NK-cell markers.

The specimen was CD8+ T cells sorted from blood. The receptors stem from a woman younger than 30 in good health.

This chain joins TRBV29-1 and TRBJ1-1; D is uncertain. This CDR3 comprises 14 residues. CDR1 and CDR2 (germline): SQVTM, ANQGSEA. V was clipped by 3 bases and J by 1 base, with 12 bases between them. CDR3 DNA sequence: TGCAGCGTTGAGAAAGGGAATTGGAACACTGAAGCTTTCTTT. Protein sequence: CSVEKGNWNTEAFF.

This clonotype was counted a single time. The chain employs TRBV4-1 and TRBJ2-7; D is undetermined. This CDR3 has 13 amino acids. Trimming took off 1 base at V and 2 bases at J, with 6 bases between the two ends. Germline CDR1 MGHRA, CDR2 YSYEKL. The CDR3 sequence: CASSQAVAYEQYF. The CDR3 coding sequence is TGCGCCAGCAGCCAAGCGGTTGCCTACGAGCAGTACTTC.

This rearrangement joins TRBV27 to TRBJ2-7; 9 nucleotides align to TRBD1. After removal of 3 bases from V and 2 bases from J, the junction contained 8 bases not matched to a gene. CDR3 length: 16 residues. Germline V gives CDR1 MNHEY, CDR2 SMNVEV (reference sequence). The CDR3, as DNA: TGTGCCAGCAGTTTGGGCGGGACAGGGACAACCTACGAGCAGTACTTC. Translating it yields CASSLGGTGTTYEQYF.

V and J are TRBV11-2 and TRBJ2-5, with D perhaps TRBD1 or TRBD2 (5 bases each). The CDR3 runs 14 residues. Germline lookup yields CDR1 SGHAT and CDR2 FQNNGV. V was pared by 7 bases and J by 1 base, with 13 bases between. Here the CDR3 reads CASTPPGTQETQYF. The CDR3 coding sequence is TGTGCCAGCACCCCCCCCGGGACCCAAGAGACCCAGTACTTC.

This clonotype was observed many times. The rearrangement uses TRBV20-1 and TRBJ1-1; D perhaps matches TRBD1 (6 bases). There are 13 residues in the CDR3. The V end was cut by 5 bases, the J end by 3 bases, with 13 bases between. Germline CDR1 and CDR2: DFQATT and SNEGSKA (reference sequence). The CDR3 DNA reads TGCAGTGCTGCACGGACAGAGCACACTGAAGCTTTCTTT. This gives the protein CSAARTEHTEAFF.

This clonotype has a handful of counts. The V and J genes are TRBV11-2 and TRBJ2-1; D possibly corresponds to TRBD2 (6 bases). CDR1 SGHAT and CDR2 FQNNGV come from the germline V gene. The V end was cut by 7 bases, the J end by 4 bases, with 17 bases between. The CDR3 consists of 15 residues. The CDR3 loop is CASTPQSGVYNEQFF. The CDR3 DNA follows: TGTGCCAGCACCCCCCAGTCGGGGGTATACAATGAGCAGTTCTTC.

The rearrangement uses TRBV20-1 and TRBJ2-5; TRBD2 aligns across 10 bases. This CDR3 contains 16 residues. CDR1 is DFQATT and CDR2 is SNEGSKA in the germline V gene (reference sequence). V was pared by 6 bases and J by 3 bases, with 13 bases of the junction left unmatched. The CDR3 nucleotides are TGCAGTGCCCCCCTTGCCCCTAGCGGGGGAAAAGAGACCCAGTACTTC. Its translation: CSAPLAPSGGKETQYF.

Only a few counts were recorded for this clonotype. The rearrangement joins TRBV7-9 to TRBJ1-1; D is ambiguous. The CDR3 is made up of 12 amino acids. V lost 5 bases and J lost 1, with 5 bases in between. Germline-derived CDR1 and CDR2 are SEHNR and FQNEAQ (reference sequence). DNA of the CDR3: TGTGCCAGCAGCGTCGAGAACACTGAAGCTTTCTTT. Protein sequence: CASSVENTEAFF.

This clonotype was counted a few times. The chain uses TRBV29-1 and TRBJ2-5; 8 bases map to TRBD2. V trimming: 5 bases; J trimming: 2 bases; junction bases outside the gene matches: 7. The CDR3 sequence is 14 residues long. CDR1 and CDR2 from the germline V gene are SQVTM and ANQGSEA. In DNA form, the CDR3 reads TGCAGCGTTTTCGGGGGGGAGGGGCAAGAGACCCAGTACTTC. The encoded protein is CSVFGGEGQETQYF.

V gene TRBV6-5 combines with J gene TRBJ2-3; D possibly matches TRBD1 or TRBD2 (6 bases each). Trimming cost V 0 bases and J 0 bases, with 13 bases left between them. The germline V gene encodes CDR1 MNHEY and CDR2 SVGAGI. This CDR3 has 17 residues. The CDR3 spells CASSYSTGGMSTDTQYF. The CDR3 nucleotides read TGTGCCAGCAGTTACTCGACAGGCGGGATGAGCACAGATACGCAGTATTTT.

As for this clonotype: Just one base apart from a much larger clone, this may be a read error. V usage is TRBV20-1 and J usage is TRBJ2-7, with 10 bases identical to TRBD1. There are 22 residues in the CDR3. The V gene end was trimmed by 1 base and the J gene end by 3 bases; junction bases not matched to a gene: 27. CDR1 DFQATT and CDR2 SNEGSKA come from the germline V gene (reference sequence). This chain's CDR3 is CSARGVGTGAADQKSPFYEQYF. The DNA of the CDR3 is TGCAGTGCTAGAGGAGTTGGGACAGGGGCAGCGGATCAAAAGAGTCCCTTCTACGAGCAGTACTTC.

The table lists this clonotype with a few counts. This chain links TRBV11-2 with TRBJ2-5; 7 nucleotides line up with TRBD1. CDR1 is SGHAT and CDR2 is FQNNGV in the germline V gene. J lost 1 base, V lost 4 bases, and 15 bases had no gene match. The CDR3 totals 18 residues. CDR3 nucleotides: TGTGCCAGCAGCTCGGTCACGGGACAGACTTTACGCCAAGAGACCCAGTACTTC. Translating it yields CASSSVTGQTLRQETQYF.

This clonotype has at least ten counts. The rearrangement joins TRBV12-3 or TRBV12-4 to TRBJ2-1, with 11 bases lining up with TRBD2. This CDR3 contains 15 residues. Germline trimming cut 2 bases from V and 7 bases from J; bases unmatched to any gene: 4. The CDR3 DNA follows: TGTGCCAGCAGTTTACGACTAGCGGGAAGGAATGAGCAGTTCTTC. Amino acid sequence: CASSLRLAGRNEQFF.

The gene calls are TRBV14 and TRBJ2-7; no reliable D call. Germline lookup yields CDR1 SGHDN and CDR2 FVKESK. Deletions cut 4 bases from V and 3 bases from J, with 10 bases between. CDR3 length: 13 amino acids. This CDR3 is CASSLTIGYEQYF. The CDR3 bases are TGTGCCAGCAGCCTGACAATTGGCTACGAGCAGTACTTC. The full variable domain, rest sourced from reference TRBV14 and TRBJ2-7, is EAGVTQFPSHSVIEKGQTVTLRCDPISGHDNLYWYRRVMGKEIKFLLHFVKESKQDESGMPNNRFLAERTGGTYSTLKVQPAELEDSGVYFCASSLTIGYEQYFGPGTRLTVT.

There are a few counts of this clonotype. V and J are TRBV6-1 and TRBJ1-1, with no clear D. The germline V and J ends were trimmed by 4 bases and 5 bases, with 11 bases remaining between them. CDR1 MNHNS and CDR2 SASEGT come from the germline V gene. The CDR3 has 13 residues. CDR3 DNA: TGTGCCAGCAGTGTGAACCCGGGAACTGAAGCTTTCTTT. Translating gives CASSVNPGTEAFF.

This clonotype turned up a few times. The chain has TRBV11-2 and TRBJ2-7; weak D call: TRBD2 (6 bases). Per the germline V gene, CDR1 is SGHAT and CDR2 is FQNNGV. CDR3 length equals 13 residues. The V end lost 6 bases, the J end lost 6 bases, and 15 bases lay between the germline ends. CDR3 sequence (DNA): TGTGCCAGCAGTGTTAGTGGGGGACTCGAGCAGTACTTC. Residues: CASSVSGGLEQYF.

This clonotype was seen repeatedly, ten times or more. This chain connects TRBV29-1 to TRBJ2-4, with D perhaps TRBD1 or TRBD2 (5 bases each). The V end was cut by 7 bases, the J end by 7 bases, with 20 bases between. The CDR3 is 14 amino acids. CDR1 and CDR2 (germline): SQVTM, ANQGSEA. The CDR3 region has the DNA TGCAGCGCCTATCTTGGGGGTGATGGGAACATTCAGTACTTC. It codes for CSAYLGGDGNIQYF.

The chain recombines TRBV12-3 or TRBV12-4 with TRBJ2-5; D remains unclear. This CDR3 region has 12 residues. V was trimmed by 5 bases and J by 1 base, leaving 5 bases between them. The CDR3 nucleotides are TGTGCCAGCAGTACCCTCCAAGAGACCCAGTACTTC. Translating it yields CASSTLQETQYF.